This T cell receptor (beta chain) was documented in a study of CD8 T cells in ankylosing spondylitis. From germline, CDR1 is SGHTA and CDR2 FQGNSA. V dropped 1 base and J dropped 7 bases, with 15 bases sitting between them. The CDR3 is 15 residues long. TCRdb redid the calling of the 5' RACE reads with MiXCR, one entry per CDR3 protein. The data contain 700,000 or so distinct CDR3 sequences, 15% to 20% of them seen just once; the ten biggest clones take up about 19%. Study-wide findings and caveats: Seemingly characteristic of ankylosing spondylitis blood was a TCR beta motif consisting of under 10 highly homologous variants.

On this clonotype: Antigen unknown.

The chain carries TRBV7-2 and TRBJ2-3; D is undetermined. This receptor was taken from a male donor with ankylosing spondylitis. The sample was blood, either unsorted or a sorted T cell fraction (not recorded which). In DNA, the CDR3 is TGTGCCAGCAGCTTAGGAGTATCGGTAATTAATACGCAGTATTTT. Its protein product is CASSLGVSVINTQYF.